The entry below describes one T cell receptor (beta chain). This entry belongs to a study of blood T cell repertoires in COVID-19. Turning to the study itself: Researchers got acute and convalescent COVID-19 samples from the United States, Italy and Spain.

Original handling: Reference gene primer amplification gave estimated nucleated cell counts. The repertoire was sequenced with immunoSEQ multiplex PCR; TCRdb's copy has only in-frame clones and lacks some. V and J calls and clone size are those listed in that table; D and trimming were worked out from the DNA. The sample carries about 94,000 clones, roughly 70% recorded once. Seattle-derived patients entered the study during active infection and were followed longitudinally. V shed 0 bases and J shed 0 bases, with 8 bases lying between them. This CDR3 is 15 amino acids long. The V gene's germline CDR1 is MNHEY and CDR2 SVGAGI.

This clonotype was obtained from a man aged 65 to 85 with COVID-19, enrolled during active disease. The sample consisted of peripheral blood. The rearrangement joins TRBV6-5 to TRBJ1-2; D is unresolved. The chain's CDR3 is CASSYSAQTNYGYTF. In DNA form, the CDR3 reads TGTGCCAGCAGTTACTCAGCACAGACTAACTATGGCTACACCTTC.